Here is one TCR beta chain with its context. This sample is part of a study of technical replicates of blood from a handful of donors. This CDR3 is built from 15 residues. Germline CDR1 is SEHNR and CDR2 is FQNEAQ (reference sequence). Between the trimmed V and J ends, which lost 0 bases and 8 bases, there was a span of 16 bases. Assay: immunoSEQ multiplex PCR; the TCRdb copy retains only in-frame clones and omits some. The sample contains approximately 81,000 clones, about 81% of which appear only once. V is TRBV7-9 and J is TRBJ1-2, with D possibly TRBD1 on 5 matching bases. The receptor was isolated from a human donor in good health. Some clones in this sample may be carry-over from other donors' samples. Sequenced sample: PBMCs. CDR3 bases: TGTGCCAGCAGCTTAGCCCTAGCGGGGCCCTACGGCTACACCTTC. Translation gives CASSLALAGPYGYTF. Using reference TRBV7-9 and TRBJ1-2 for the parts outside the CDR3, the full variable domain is DTGVSQNPRHKITKRGQNVTFRCDPISEHNRLYWYRQTLGQGPEFLTYFQNEAQLEKSRLLSDRFSAERPKGSFSTLEIQRTEQGDSAMYLCASSLALAGPYGYTFGSGTRLTVV.